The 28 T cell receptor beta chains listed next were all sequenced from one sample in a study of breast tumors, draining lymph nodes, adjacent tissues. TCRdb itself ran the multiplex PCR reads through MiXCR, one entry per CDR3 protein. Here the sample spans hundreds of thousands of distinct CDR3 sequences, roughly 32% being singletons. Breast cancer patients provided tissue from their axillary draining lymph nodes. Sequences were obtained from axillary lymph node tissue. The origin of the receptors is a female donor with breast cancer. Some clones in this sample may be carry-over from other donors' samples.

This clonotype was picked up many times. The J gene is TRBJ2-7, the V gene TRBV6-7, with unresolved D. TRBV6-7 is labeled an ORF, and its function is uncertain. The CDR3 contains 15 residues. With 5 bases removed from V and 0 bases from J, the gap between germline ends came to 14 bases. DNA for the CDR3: TGTGCCAGCAGTCAGTCCCCCCCGGCCTCCTACGAGCAGTACTTC. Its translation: CASSQSPPASYEQYF.

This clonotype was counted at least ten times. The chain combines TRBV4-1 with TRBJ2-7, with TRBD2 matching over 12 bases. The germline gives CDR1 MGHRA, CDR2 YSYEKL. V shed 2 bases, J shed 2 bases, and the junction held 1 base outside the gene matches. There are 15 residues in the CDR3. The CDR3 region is CASSQLAGGAYEQYF. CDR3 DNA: TGCGCCAGCAGCCAACTAGCGGGAGGGGCCTACGAGCAGTACTTC.

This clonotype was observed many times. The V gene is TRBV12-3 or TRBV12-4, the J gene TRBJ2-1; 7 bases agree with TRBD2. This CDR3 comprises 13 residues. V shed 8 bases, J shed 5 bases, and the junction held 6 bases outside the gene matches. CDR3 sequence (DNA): TGTGCCAGCCGGAGCGGGACTCACAATGAGCAGTTCTTC. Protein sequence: CASRSGTHNEQFF.

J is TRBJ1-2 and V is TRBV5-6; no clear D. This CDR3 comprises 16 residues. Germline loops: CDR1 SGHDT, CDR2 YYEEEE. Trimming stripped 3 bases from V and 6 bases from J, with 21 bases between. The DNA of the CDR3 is TGTGCCAGCAGCTGGCCGTTGAGGGCAGGCGGTCATGGCTACACCTTC. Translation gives CASSWPLRAGGHGYTF.

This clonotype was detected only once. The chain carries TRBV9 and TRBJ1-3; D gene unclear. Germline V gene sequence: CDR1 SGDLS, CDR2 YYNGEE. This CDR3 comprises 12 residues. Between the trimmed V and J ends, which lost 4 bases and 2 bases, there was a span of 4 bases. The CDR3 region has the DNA TGTGCCAGCAGCAGGGCTGGAAACACCATATATTTT. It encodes CASSRAGNTIYF.

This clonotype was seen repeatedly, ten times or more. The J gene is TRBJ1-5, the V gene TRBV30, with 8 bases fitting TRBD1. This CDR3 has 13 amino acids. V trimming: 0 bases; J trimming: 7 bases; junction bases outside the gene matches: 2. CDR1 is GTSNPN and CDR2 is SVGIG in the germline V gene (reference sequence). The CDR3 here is CAWSVQGAQPQHF. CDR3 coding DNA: TGTGCCTGGAGTGTCCAGGGGGCACAGCCCCAGCATTTT.

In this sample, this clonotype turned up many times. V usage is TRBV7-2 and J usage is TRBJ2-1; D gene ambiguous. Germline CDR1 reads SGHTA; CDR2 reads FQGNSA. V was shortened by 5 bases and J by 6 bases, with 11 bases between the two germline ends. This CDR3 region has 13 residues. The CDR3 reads CASSQAAFNEQFF. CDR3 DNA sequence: TGTGCCAGCAGCCAGGCAGCCTTCAATGAGCAGTTCTTC.

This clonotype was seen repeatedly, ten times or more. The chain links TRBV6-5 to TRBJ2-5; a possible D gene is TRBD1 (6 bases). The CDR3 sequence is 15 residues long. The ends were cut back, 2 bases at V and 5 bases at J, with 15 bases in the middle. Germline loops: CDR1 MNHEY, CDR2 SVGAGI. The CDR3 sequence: CASSYLIRGRETQYF. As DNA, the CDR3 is TGTGCCAGCAGTTACCTCATCAGGGGCCGGGAGACCCAGTACTTC.

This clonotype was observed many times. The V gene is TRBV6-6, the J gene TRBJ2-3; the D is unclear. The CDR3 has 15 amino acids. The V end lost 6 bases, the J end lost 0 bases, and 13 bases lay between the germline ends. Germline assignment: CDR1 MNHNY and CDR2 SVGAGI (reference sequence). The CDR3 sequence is CASSGWSSSTDTQYF. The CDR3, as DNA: TGTGCCAGCAGCGGGTGGTCGTCTAGCACAGATACGCAGTATTTT.

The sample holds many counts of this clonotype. For the CDR3, the DNA is TGTGCCAGCAGCTTTAATGGCTACACCTTC. It encodes CASSFNGYTF. This chain joins TRBV6-6 and TRBJ1-2, with unresolved D. The CDR3 totals 10 residues. With 6 bases removed from V and 6 bases from J, the gap between germline ends came to 5 bases. Germline-derived CDR1 and CDR2 are MNHNY and SVGAGI (reference sequence).

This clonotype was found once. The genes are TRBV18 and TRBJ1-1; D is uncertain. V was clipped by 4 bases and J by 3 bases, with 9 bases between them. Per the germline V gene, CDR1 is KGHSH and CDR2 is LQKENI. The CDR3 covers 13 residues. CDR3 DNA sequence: TGTGCCAGCTCACAAGGGAGGGACACTGAAGCTTTCTTT. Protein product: CASSQGRDTEAFF.

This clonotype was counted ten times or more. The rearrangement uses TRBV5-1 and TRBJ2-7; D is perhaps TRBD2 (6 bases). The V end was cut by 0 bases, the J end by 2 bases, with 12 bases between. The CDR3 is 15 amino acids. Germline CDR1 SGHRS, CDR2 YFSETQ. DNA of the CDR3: TGCGCCAGCAGCTTGGCCATGGGAGGCACCTACGAGCAGTACTTC. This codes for CASSLAMGGTYEQYF.

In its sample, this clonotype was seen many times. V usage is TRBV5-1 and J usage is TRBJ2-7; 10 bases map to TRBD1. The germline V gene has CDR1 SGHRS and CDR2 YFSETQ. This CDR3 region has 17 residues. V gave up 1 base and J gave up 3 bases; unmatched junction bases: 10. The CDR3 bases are TGCGCCAGCAGCTTGTCATCAACCGGGACAGGGGTCTACGAGCAGTACTTC. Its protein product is CASSLSSTGTGVYEQYF.

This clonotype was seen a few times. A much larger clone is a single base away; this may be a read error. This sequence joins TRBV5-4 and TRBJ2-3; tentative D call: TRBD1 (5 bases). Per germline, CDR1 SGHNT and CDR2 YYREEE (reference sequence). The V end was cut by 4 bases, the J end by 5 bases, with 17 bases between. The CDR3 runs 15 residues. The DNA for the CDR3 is TGTGCCAGCAGCCGTGAACAGGCGGCCGGAGATACGCAGTATTTT. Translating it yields CASSREQAAGDTQYF.

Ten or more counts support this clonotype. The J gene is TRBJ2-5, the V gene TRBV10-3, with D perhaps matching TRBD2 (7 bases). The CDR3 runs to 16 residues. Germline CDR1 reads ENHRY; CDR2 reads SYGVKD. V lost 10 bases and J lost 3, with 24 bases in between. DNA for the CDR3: TGTGCCACTGGAGGGGGAGCGGGAAGGCTGGAAGAGACCCAGTACTTC. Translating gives CATGGGAGRLEETQYF.

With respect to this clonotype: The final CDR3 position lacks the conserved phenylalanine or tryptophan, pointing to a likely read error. In DNA form, the CDR3 reads TGTGCCAGCAGTTTACCAGTAGGGACCGAGTCTCAGACCCAGTACCTC. It encodes CASSLPVGTESQTQYL. The V and J genes are TRBV7-6 and TRBJ2-5; D could derive from TRBD1 or TRBD2 (5 bases each). Germline CDR1 reads SGHVS; CDR2 reads FNYEAQ. The CDR3 is 16 residues long. Trimming cost V 6 bases and J 6 bases, with 23 bases left between them.

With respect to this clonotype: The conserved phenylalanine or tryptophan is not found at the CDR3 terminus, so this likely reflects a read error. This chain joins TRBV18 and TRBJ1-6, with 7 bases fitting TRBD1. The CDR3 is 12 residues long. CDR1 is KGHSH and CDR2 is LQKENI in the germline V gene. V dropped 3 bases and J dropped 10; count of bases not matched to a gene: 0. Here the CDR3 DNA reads TGTGCCAGCTCACCGGGACAGTCACCCCTCCACCTT. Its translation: CASSPGQSPLHL.

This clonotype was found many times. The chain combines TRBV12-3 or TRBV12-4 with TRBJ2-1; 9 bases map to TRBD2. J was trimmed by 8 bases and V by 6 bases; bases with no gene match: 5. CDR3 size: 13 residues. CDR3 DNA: TGTGCCAGCAGGCGTAGCGGGAGCGATGAGCAGTTCTTC. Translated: CASRRSGSDEQFF.

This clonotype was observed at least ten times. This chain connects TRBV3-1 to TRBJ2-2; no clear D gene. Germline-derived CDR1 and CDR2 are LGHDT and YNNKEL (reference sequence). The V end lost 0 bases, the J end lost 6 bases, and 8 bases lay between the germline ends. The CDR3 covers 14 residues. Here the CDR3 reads CASSQDRSAGELFF. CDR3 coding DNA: TGTGCCAGCAGCCAAGATCGCTCGGCCGGGGAGCTGTTTTTT.

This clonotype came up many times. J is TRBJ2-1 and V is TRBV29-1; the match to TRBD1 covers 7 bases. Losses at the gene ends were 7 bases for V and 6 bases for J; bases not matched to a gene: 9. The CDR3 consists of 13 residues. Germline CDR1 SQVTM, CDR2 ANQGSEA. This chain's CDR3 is CSADRVAGNEQFF. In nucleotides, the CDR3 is TGCAGCGCCGACAGGGTCGCGGGCAATGAGCAGTTCTTC.

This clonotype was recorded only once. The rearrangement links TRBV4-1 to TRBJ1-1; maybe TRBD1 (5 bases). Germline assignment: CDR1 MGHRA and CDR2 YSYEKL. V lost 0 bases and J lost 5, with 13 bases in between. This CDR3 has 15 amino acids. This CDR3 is CASSQDVWGGTEAFF. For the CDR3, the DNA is TGCGCCAGCAGCCAAGATGTATGGGGGGGGACTGAAGCTTTCTTT.

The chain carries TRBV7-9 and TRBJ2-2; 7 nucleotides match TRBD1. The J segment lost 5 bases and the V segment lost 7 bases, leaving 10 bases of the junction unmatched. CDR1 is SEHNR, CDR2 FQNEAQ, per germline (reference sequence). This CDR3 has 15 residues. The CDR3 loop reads CASNPRQGGTGELFF. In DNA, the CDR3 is TGTGCCAGCAACCCCCGACAGGGCGGTACCGGGGAGCTGTTTTTT.

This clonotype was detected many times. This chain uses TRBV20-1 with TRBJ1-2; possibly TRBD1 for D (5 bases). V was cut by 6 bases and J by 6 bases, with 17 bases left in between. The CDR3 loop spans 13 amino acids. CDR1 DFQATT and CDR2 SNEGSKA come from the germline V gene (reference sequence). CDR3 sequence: CSASPRRGDGYTF. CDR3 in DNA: TGCAGTGCCTCACCTCGCCGGGGCGATGGCTACACCTTC.

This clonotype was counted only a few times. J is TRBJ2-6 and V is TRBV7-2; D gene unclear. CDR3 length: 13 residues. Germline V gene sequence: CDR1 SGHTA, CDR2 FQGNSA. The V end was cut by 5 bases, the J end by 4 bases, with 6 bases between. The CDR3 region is CASSLQGANVLTF. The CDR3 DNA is TGTGCCAGCAGCCTACAGGGGGCCAACGTCCTGACTTTC.

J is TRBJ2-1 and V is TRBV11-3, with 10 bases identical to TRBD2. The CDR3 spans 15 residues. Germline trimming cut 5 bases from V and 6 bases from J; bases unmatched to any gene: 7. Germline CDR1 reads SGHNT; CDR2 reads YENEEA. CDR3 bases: TGTGCCAGCAGCCGTGGACTAGCGGCCTTCAATGAGCAGTTCTTC. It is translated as CASSRGLAAFNEQFF.

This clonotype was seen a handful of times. The CDR3 DNA sequence: TGCGCCAGCCGGGGACGCCTGAACACTGAAGCTTTCTTT. Translating gives CASRGRLNTEAFF. The rearrangement links TRBV5-1 to TRBJ1-1, with D perhaps matching TRBD1 (5 bases). V lost 7 bases and J lost 0, with 10 bases in between. The CDR3 consists of 13 residues. CDR1 SGHRS and CDR2 YFSETQ come from the germline V gene.

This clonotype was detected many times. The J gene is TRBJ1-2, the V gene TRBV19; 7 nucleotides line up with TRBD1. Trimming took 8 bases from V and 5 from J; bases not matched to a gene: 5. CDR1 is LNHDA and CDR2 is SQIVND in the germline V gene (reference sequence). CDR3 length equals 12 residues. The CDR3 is CASEEGAYGYTF. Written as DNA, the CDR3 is TGTGCCAGTGAGGAGGGGGCGTATGGCTACACCTTC.

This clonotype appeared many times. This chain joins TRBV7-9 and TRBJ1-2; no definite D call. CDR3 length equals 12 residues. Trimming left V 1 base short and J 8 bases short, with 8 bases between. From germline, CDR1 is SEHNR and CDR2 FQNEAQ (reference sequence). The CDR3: CASSLGGLGYTF. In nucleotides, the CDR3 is TGTGCCAGCAGCTTAGGCGGGTTAGGCTACACCTTC.